The rows below give T cell receptor beta chains drawn from one sample of a study of blood T cell repertoires in COVID-19. Profiling relied on immunoSEQ multiplex PCR, and the TCRdb table lists in-frame clones only, not all of them. The table records fewer than 250,000 clones, 80% to 90% of them present only once. The material sequenced was PBMCs or T cells enriched from blood (not recorded which). These TCRs come from a woman aged 35 to 49 with acute COVID-19. Each CDR3 is given with its conserved first and last residue. Each record gives: CDR3 protein, CDR3 DNA, J gene, clone size, D gene, V gene. The D gene is left open where the match is weak. Some rows have no size entry. The others give once, few or many, or a class for an expanded clone.

CDR3: CASSPPGQGRSYNEQFF
DNA: TGTGCCAGCAGCCCCCCGGGCCAGGGTCGGTCCTACAATGAGCAGTTCTTC
J: TRBJ2-1
size: few
D: NA
V: TRBV7-9

CDR3: CASSMSGTGPYEQYF
DNA: TGTGCCAGCAGTATGTCCGGGACAGGGCCCTACGAGCAGTACTTC
J: TRBJ2-7
size: once
D: TRBD1
V: TRBV27

CDR3: CASSPQREGPQETQYF
DNA: TGTGCCAGCAGCCCCCAGCGGGAAGGGCCTCAAGAGACCCAGTACTTC
J: TRBJ2-5
size: NA
D: TRBD2
V: TRBV3-1/TRBV3-2

CDR3: CSARGDTQYF
DNA: TGCAGTGCTAGGGGCGATACGCAGTATTTT
J: TRBJ2-3
size: NA
D: NA
V: TRBV20-1

CDR3: CASSPDRDRAYGYTF
DNA: TGCGCCAGCAGCCCGGATCGTGACAGGGCCTATGGCTACACCTTC
J: TRBJ1-2
size: NA
D: TRBD1
V: TRBV4-1

CDR3: CASSLDFVSTDTQYF
DNA: TGTGCCAGCAGTTTAGACTTTGTGAGCACAGATACGCAGTATTTT
J: TRBJ2-3
size: NA
D: NA
V: TRBV28

CDR3: CASSLTSGRAYEQYF
DNA: TGTGCCAGCAGCCTTACTAGCGGGAGGGCCTACGAGCAGTACTTC
J: TRBJ2-7
size: NA
D: TRBD2
V: TRBV4-2

CDR3: CASSPGTSGRAPRRETQYF
DNA: TGTGCCAGTAGTCCAGGGACTAGCGGCAGGGCCCCCAGGCGAGAGACCCAGTACTTC
J: TRBJ2-5
size: NA
D: TRBD2
V: TRBV19

CDR3: CASSYPRDRGPETQYF
DNA: TGTGCCAGCAGCTACCCCCGGGACAGGGGGCCGGAGACCCAGTACTTC
J: TRBJ2-5
size: NA
D: TRBD1
V: TRBV13

CDR3: CASSLARTGTYYGYTF
DNA: TGTGCCAGCAGCTTAGCGCGGACAGGGACCTACTATGGCTACACCTTC
J: TRBJ1-2
size: NA
D: TRBD1
V: TRBV7-2

CDR3: CASSIGQGLSNTEAFF
DNA: TGTGCCAGTAGTATAGGACAGGGCCTATCGAACACTGAAGCTTTCTTT
J: TRBJ1-1
size: NA
D: TRBD1
V: TRBV19

CDR3: CASSSGTSLNYEQYF
DNA: TGTGCCAGCAGCAGCGGGACTAGCCTTAACTACGAGCAGTACTTC
J: TRBJ2-7
size: NA
D: TRBD2
V: TRBV27

CDR3: CASSLRGTPTGELFF
DNA: TGTGCCAGCAGTTTACGCGGGACGCCCACCGGGGAGCTGTTTTTT
J: TRBJ2-2
size: NA
D: NA
V: TRBV27

CDR3: CASGPGQGIYNEQFF
DNA: TGTGCCAGTGGGCCGGGACAGGGGATCTACAATGAGCAGTTCTTC
J: TRBJ2-1
size: NA
D: TRBD1
V: TRBV28

CDR3: CASTRSGRADATQYF
DNA: TGTGCCAGTACTCGCAGCGGGAGGGCCGACGCTACGCAGTATTTT
J: TRBJ2-3
size: NA
D: TRBD2
V: TRBV19

CDR3: CATSRDLPKRETQYF
DNA: TGTGCCACCAGCAGAGATCTGCCGAAGCGGGAGACCCAGTACTTC
J: TRBJ2-5
size: NA
D: NA
V: TRBV15

CDR3: CASSSRGGNTIYF
DNA: TGTGCCAGCAGCTCCCGCGGGGGAAACACCATATATTTT
J: TRBJ1-3
size: NA
D: NA
V: TRBV11-2

CDR3: CASSPPTSGRVTDTQYF
DNA: TGTGCCAGCTCACCACCGACTAGCGGGAGGGTTACAGATACGCAGTATTTT
J: TRBJ2-3
size: NA
D: TRBD2
V: TRBV18

CDR3: CASSPFGGVEAFF
DNA: TGCGCCAGCAGCCCCTTTGGGGGGGTTGAAGCTTTCTTT
J: TRBJ1-1
size: once
D: NA
V: TRBV5-1

CDR3: CASSVAGERTGELFF
DNA: TGCGCCAGCAGCGTAGCGGGAGAAAGGACCGGGGAGCTGTTTTTT
J: TRBJ2-2
size: NA
D: TRBD2
V: TRBV5-1

CDR3: CASSSLTGQQSSYNSPLHF
DNA: TGTGCCAGCAGCTCACTTACAGGGCAACAGAGCTCCTATAATTCACCCCTCCACTTT
J: TRBJ1-6
size: NA
D: NA
V: TRBV11-2

CDR3: CASSLGGSSGKDTQYF
DNA: TGTGCCAGCAGCCTAGGGGGGTCTAGCGGGAAGGATACGCAGTATTTT
J: TRBJ2-3
size: once
D: TRBD2
V: TRBV11-3

CDR3: CASSFSGGPNYGYTF
DNA: TGTGCCAGCAGCTTTTCGGGGGGCCCTAACTATGGCTACACCTTC
J: TRBJ1-2
size: NA
D: NA
V: TRBV27

CDR3: CASRPTANTGELFF
DNA: TGTGCCAGCAGACCCACAGCGAACACCGGGGAGCTGTTTTTT
J: TRBJ2-2
size: NA
D: NA
V: TRBV25-1

CDR3: CASRIGAGNEQFF
DNA: TGTGCCAGCAGGATCGGCGCCGGGAATGAGCAGTTCTTC
J: TRBJ2-1
size: NA
D: NA
V: TRBV27

CDR3: CASSLTGTFRHEQYF
DNA: TGTGCCAGCAGTCTAACCGGGACTTTCCGCCACGAGCAGTACTTC
J: TRBJ2-7
size: NA
D: NA
V: TRBV7-2

CDR3: CASSQWSWFSNSPLHF
DNA: TGTGCCAGCAGCCAATGGAGTTGGTTTTCAAACTCACCCCTCCACTTT
J: TRBJ1-6
size: NA
D: NA
V: TRBV14

CDR3: CASSPGLQGNYGYTF
DNA: TGTGCCAGCAGCCCCGGGCTACAGGGGAACTATGGCTACACCTTC
J: TRBJ1-2
size: NA
D: TRBD1
V: TRBV28

CDR3: CASTVSGGGNQPQHF
DNA: TGTGCCAGCACTGTAAGTGGAGGTGGCAATCAGCCCCAGCATTTT
J: TRBJ1-5
size: NA
D: NA
V: TRBV28

CDR3: CASSLKGGGLSYEQYF
DNA: TGTGCCAGCAGTTTAAAGGGCGGGGGCCTCTCCTACGAGCAGTACTTC
J: TRBJ2-7
size: NA
D: NA
V: TRBV27

CDR3: CASSQVARRGQSSETQYF
DNA: TGTGCCAGCAGCCAAGTAGCACGGAGGGGACAGTCATCGGAGACCCAGTACTTC
J: TRBJ2-5
size: NA
D: NA
V: TRBV3-1/TRBV3-2

CDR3: CASSLSIQRQPQHF
DNA: TGTGCCAGCAGCCTAAGTATTCAACGTCAGCCCCAGCATTTT
J: TRBJ1-5
size: NA
D: NA
V: TRBV2

CDR3: CASSYATIQNTGELFF
DNA: TGTGCCAGCAGTTACGCGACTATACAGAACACCGGGGAGCTGTTTTTT
J: TRBJ2-2
size: once
D: NA
V: TRBV6-2/TRBV6-3

CDR3: CASTATSGSTGELFF
DNA: TGCGCCAGCACCGCGACTAGCGGGAGTACCGGGGAGCTGTTTTTT
J: TRBJ2-2
size: NA
D: TRBD2
V: TRBV10-2

CDR3: CASSETASNTEAFF
DNA: TGTGCCAGCAGCGAGACAGCTTCGAACACTGAAGCTTTCTTT
J: TRBJ1-1
size: NA
D: NA
V: TRBV7-2

CDR3: CATSRGTSTDTQYF
DNA: TGTGCCACCAGTCGAGGAACTAGCACAGATACGCAGTATTTT
J: TRBJ2-3
size: NA
D: NA
V: TRBV24-1

CDR3: CASSPGQLNQPQHF
DNA: TGTGCCAGCAGTCCGGGACAGCTTAATCAGCCCCAGCATTTT
J: TRBJ1-5
size: NA
D: TRBD1
V: TRBV2

CDR3: CASGYSSGRFGEQFF
DNA: TGTGCCAGCGGGTATTCTAGCGGGAGGTTCGGTGAGCAGTTCTTC
J: TRBJ2-1
size: NA
D: TRBD2
V: TRBV2

CDR3: CASSAQPSGSTDTQYF
DNA: TGCGCCAGCAGCGCGCAACCTAGCGGGAGCACAGATACGCAGTATTTT
J: TRBJ2-3
size: NA
D: TRBD2
V: TRBV4-1

CDR3: CASSQDLSGGSQTQYF
DNA: TGTGCCAGCAGCCAAGATCTGTCTGGCGGGAGTCAGACCCAGTACTTC
J: TRBJ2-5
size: few
D: TRBD2
V: TRBV4-2

CDR3: CASSIGQWMNTEAFF
DNA: TGTGCCAGTAGTATCGGACAGTGGATGAACACTGAAGCTTTCTTT
J: TRBJ1-1
size: NA
D: NA
V: TRBV19